The sequence of this TCR beta chain was determined in a study of T-cell reconstitution after alpha-beta-depleted transplantation in children. This clonotype has just a few counts. CDR1 SGHRS and CDR2 YFSETQ come from the germline V gene. V lost 3 bases to trimming and J lost 8 bases; unmatched junction nucleotides: 10. CDR3 size: 15 residues. Unique molecular identifiers were incorporated into the prepared TCRbeta library. TCRdb reprocessed the PCR reads via MiXCR and lists one record per CDR3 protein. The table lists 700,000 to 950,000 distinct CDR3 sequences, around 15% of them singletons. The TCR comes from a male patient aged 10 to 17 who had a stem cell transplant for acute lymphoblastic leukemia, so the T cells may come from the graft donor. The sample here was PBMCs, mostly from graft donor cells, taken 360 days after TCRalphabeta/CD19-depleted stem cell transplant. V gene TRBV5-1 combines with J gene TRBJ2-1, with 8 bases identical to TRBD1. CDR3 loop: CASSSHPDRADEQFF. The DNA of the CDR3 is TGCGCCAGCAGCTCCCATCCGGACAGGGCGGATGAGCAGTTCTTC.